These 12 T cell receptor beta chains were sequenced from one sample in a study of identical twins. One entry per CDR3 protein results from TCRdb running MiXCR on the 5' RACE reads. Of under 300,000 distinct CDR3 sequences in the sample, 6.5% were seen once. This sample also belongs to another study, concerning T cells expressing NK-cell markers.

Sequenced material: CD8+ T cells sorted from blood. These receptors all stem from a woman between 18 and 29 years old in good health.

Many counts were recorded for this clonotype. CDR3 coding DNA: TGCAGTGCTAGAGTCGAAGGTTGGCTGGTTTACAATGAGCAGTTCTTC. Its protein product is CSARVEGWLVYNEQFF. The rearrangement uses TRBV20-1 and TRBJ2-1; D call uncertain. The ends were cut back, 1 base at V and 4 bases at J, with 17 bases in the middle. The germline V gene has CDR1 DFQATT and CDR2 SNEGSKA (reference sequence). This CDR3 is 16 amino acids long.

This clonotype was counted only a few times. V and J are TRBV10-3 and TRBJ1-1; unclear D gene. This CDR3 region has 13 residues. Trimming removed 2 bases from V and 0 bases from J, with 4 bases in between. Per germline, CDR1 ENHRY and CDR2 SYGVKD. CDR3 region: CAISEVVNTEAFF. For the CDR3, the DNA is TGTGCCATCAGTGAGGTGGTGAACACTGAAGCTTTCTTT.

Many counts were recorded for this clonotype. The chain carries TRBV12-3 or TRBV12-4 and TRBJ1-3; D ambiguous. V lost 5 bases and J 4 bases, leaving 3 bases between the germline ends. The CDR3 spans 11 residues. CDR3 DNA sequence: TGTGCCAGCAGTGTCGGAAACACCATATATTTT. This encodes CASSVGNTIYF.

This chain connects TRBV15 to TRBJ1-5, with 10 positions matching TRBD1. Germline V gives CDR1 LNHNV, CDR2 YYDKDF (reference sequence). This CDR3 contains 15 residues. V was clipped by 3 bases and J by 9 bases; unmatched bases: 8. The CDR3 nucleotides are TGTGCCACCAGCAGCGGGACAGGGGTCTTTTGGCCCCAGCATTTT. Translation: CATSSGTGVFWPQHF.

The chain is built from TRBV27 and TRBJ2-7; possible D gene TRBD2, 5 bases. CDR1 is MNHEY and CDR2 is SMNVEV in the germline V gene (reference sequence). The V end lost 3 bases, the J end lost 0 bases, and 9 bases lay between the germline ends. The CDR3 has 14 amino acids. The CDR3 protein is CASSFGGGSYEQYF. The CDR3 bases are TGTGCCAGCAGTTTCGGCGGAGGCTCCTACGAGCAGTACTTC.

This clonotype was seen more than once but under ten times. J is TRBJ2-1 and V is TRBV5-6; TRBD2 matches 7 bases. Unmatched junction bases numbered 17, after V lost 5 bases and J lost 12 bases. CDR1 and CDR2 (germline): SGHDT, YYEEEE. CDR3 length: 15 residues. The CDR3 coding sequence is TGTGCCAGCAGTTCCCCTAGCGGTCCCAGGGATTGGCAGTTCTTC. Encoded protein: CASSSPSGPRDWQFF.

A few counts support this clonotype. J is TRBJ2-1 and V is TRBV20-1, with D perhaps assigned TRBD1 or TRBD2 (5 bases each). The CDR3 has 16 residues. Germline values: CDR1 DFQATT, CDR2 SNEGSKA (reference sequence). Trimming removed 5 bases at V and 9 bases at J, with 26 bases between. CDR3 DNA sequence: TGCAGTGCTTACGTCACCGGGACCGAAAATTCCTTTGAGCAGTTCTTC. This translates into CSAYVTGTENSFEQFF.

This chain links TRBV4-3 with TRBJ2-4, with 9 bases that match TRBD2. With V trimmed by 1 base and J by 0 bases, 4 bases remained unmatched. Germline V gene lookup returns CDR1 LGHNA and CDR2 YSLEER. CDR3 length: 17 residues. In DNA, the CDR3 is TGCGCCAGCAGCCAAGTGCTAGCGGGACTAGCCAAAAACATTCAGTACTTC. Encoded protein: CASSQVLAGLAKNIQYF.

In this sample, this clonotype turned up a few times. V is TRBV13 and J is TRBJ2-7; D possibly matches TRBD1 or TRBD2 (6 bases each). The CDR3 length is 13 residues. The V and J ends lost 3 bases and 2 bases respectively, with 8 bases between them. In germline, CDR1 is PRHDT, CDR2 FYEKMQ (reference sequence). The CDR3 coding sequence is TGTGCCAGCAGCTTTAGGGGGGCCTACGAGCAGTACTTC. It codes for CASSFRGAYEQYF.

This clonotype was observed a handful of times. The V and J genes are TRBV9 and TRBJ2-2, with D possibly being TRBD1 (8 bases). CDR1 and CDR2 (germline): SGDLS, YYNGEE. CDR3 length: 16 amino acids. V lost 2 bases, J lost 4 bases, and 15 bases lay in between. The CDR3 nucleotides read TGTGCCAGCAGCGTCGCAGGGGGCGGGAGCACCGGGGAGCTGTTTTTT. Its translation is CASSVAGGGSTGELFF.

The CDR3 here is CASSFTIIYEQYF. DNA of the CDR3: TGTGCCAGCAGCTTTACTATAATCTACGAGCAGTACTTC. The chain joins TRBV7-2 to TRBJ2-7; D gene uncertain. There are 13 residues in the CDR3. Trimming stripped 3 bases from V and 3 bases from J, with 9 bases between. Germline CDR1 SGHTA, CDR2 FQGNSA.

This clonotype was found many times. The V and J genes are TRBV11-2 and TRBJ2-3, with 7 bases aligning to TRBD2. CDR1 SGHAT and CDR2 FQNNGV come from the germline V gene. This CDR3 comprises 14 residues. The V and J ends lost 2 bases and 5 bases, in that order; junction bases with no gene match: 4. The CDR3, as DNA: TGTGCCAGCAGCTTAATCTGGGGGGGAGATACGCAGTATTTT. It is translated as CASSLIWGGDTQYF. Full variable domain (outside the CDR3, taken from reference TRBV11-2 and TRBJ2-3): EAGVAQSPRYKIIEKRQSVAFWCNPISGHATLYWYQQILGQGPKLLIQFQNNGVVDDSQLPKDRFSAERLKGVDSTLKIQPAKLEDSAVYLCASSLIWGGDTQYFGPGTRLTVL.